The 23 T cell receptor beta chains reported below all come from one sample, sequenced in a study of beta chain features in type 1 diabetes. Since all of the isolated RNA was reverse transcribed, expressed TCRB transcripts were what got sequenced. Here immunoSEQ multiplex PCR was the method, and the copy in TCRdb shows in-frame clones only, minus some. Of fewer than 500,000 clones listed, about 15% are singletons. Sequencing was done on a sample of naive CD4+ T cells from blood. All receptors derive from a man aged 30-40 years in good health.

This clone was seen more than once but under ten times. The rearrangement links TRBV29-1 to TRBJ1-4; 10 bases agree with TRBD1. J lost 4 bases, V lost 6 bases, and 11 bases had no gene match. CDR1 and CDR2 (germline): SQVTM, ANQGSEA. This CDR3 has 16 amino acids. The CDR3 DNA sequence: TGCAGCGTCCAGACAGGGGGCCCGTTCGTTAATGAAAAACTGTTTTTT. Its translation is CSVQTGGPFVNEKLFF.

This clone came up a few times. The rearrangement links TRBV18 to TRBJ1-1, with unresolved D. Germline V lookup: CDR1 KGHSH, CDR2 LQKENI. The CDR3 is made up of 13 amino acids. Trimming cost V 1 base and J 3 bases, with 6 bases left between them. DNA for the CDR3: TGTGCCAGCTCACCACAGGCAGACACTGAAGCTTTCTTT. It yields the protein CASSPQADTEAFF. The entire variable domain, with the rest obtained from reference TRBV18 and TRBJ1-1, is as follows: NAGVMQNPRHLVRRRGQEARLRCSPMKGHSHVYWYRQLPEEGLKFMVYLQKENIIDESGMPKERFSAEFPKEGPSILRIQQVVRGDSAAYFCASSPQADTEAFFGQGTRLTVV.

The V gene is TRBV5-4, the J gene TRBJ2-5, with 8 bases lining up with TRBD1. V dropped 5 bases and J dropped 3; count of bases not matched to a gene: 6. The CDR3 loop spans 14 amino acids. CDR1 is SGHNT, CDR2 YYREEE, per germline (reference sequence). CDR3 sequence (DNA): TGTGCCAGCAGTCCCGGGACAGGCGAAGAGACCCAGTACTTC. Protein product: CASSPGTGEETQYF.

This clone was seen a few times. For the CDR3, the DNA is TGTGCCATCAGTGAGGCGGTCGCGGGGGCCGGATCCTGGCAGTATTTT. Its translation is CAISEAVAGAGSWQYF. The V call is TRBV10-3, the J call TRBJ2-3, with D possibly matching TRBD2 (7 bases). CDR1 and CDR2 from the germline V gene are ENHRY and SYGVKD. V was cut by 2 bases and J by 11 bases, with 23 bases left in between. There are 16 residues in the CDR3.

The chain couples TRBV5-4 to TRBJ1-2; D ambiguous. Per the germline V gene, CDR1 is SGHNT and CDR2 is YYREEE (reference sequence). The germline V and J ends were trimmed by 2 bases and 4 bases, with 12 bases remaining between them. The CDR3 consists of 14 residues. In nucleotides, the CDR3 is TGTGCCAGCAGCTTCGGACTGGATGTCTATGGCTACACCTTC. Protein product: CASSFGLDVYGYTF.

In its sample, this clone was seen many times. CDR3 nucleotides: TGTGCCAGCAGCCAAGCAGCACGCCAAAACACTGAAGCTTTCTTT. Its translation is CASSQAARQNTEAFF. V is TRBV14 and J is TRBJ1-1, with D uncertain. This CDR3 is built from 15 residues. Germline CDR1 and CDR2: SGHDN and FVKESK. Trimming left V 1 base short and J 2 bases short, with 11 bases between.

This clone has just one count. This sequence joins TRBV7-2 and TRBJ2-1; the D call may be TRBD1 or TRBD2 (6 bases each). Trimming took off 1 base at V and 4 bases at J, with 11 bases between the two ends. The germline V gene encodes CDR1 SGHTA and CDR2 FQGNSA. The CDR3 spans 15 residues. Written as DNA, the CDR3 is TGTGCCAGCAGCTTAGATGGGGGGCAGTACAATGAGCAGTTCTTC. As protein: CASSLDGGQYNEQFF.

This rearrangement joins TRBV5-4 to TRBJ2-1, with TRBD2 matching over 7 bases. Germline V gene sequence: CDR1 SGHNT, CDR2 YYREEE (reference sequence). V dropped 0 bases and J dropped 2; count of bases not matched to a gene: 2. The CDR3 runs to 15 residues. This chain's CDR3 is CASSLGREPYNEQFF. The CDR3 nucleotides are TGTGCCAGCAGCTTGGGGCGGGAGCCCTACAATGAGCAGTTCTTC.

The genes are TRBV6-1 and TRBJ2-2; D perhaps matches TRBD1 (5 bases). This CDR3 contains 11 residues. Per the germline V gene, CDR1 is MNHNS and CDR2 is SASEGT. Trimming stripped 6 bases from V and 8 bases from J, with 7 bases between. CDR3 in DNA: TGTGCCAGCAGCAGGGTGGGGGAGCTGTTTTTT. Translation: CASSRVGELFF.

CDR3 region: CASSLSRRENEQFF. The CDR3 coding sequence is TGTGCCAGCAGCTTGTCTCGGAGGGAAAATGAGCAGTTCTTC. The chain links TRBV5-4 to TRBJ2-1, with D possibly TRBD2 on 6 matching bases. Trimming shortened V by 1 base and J by 7 bases, and 12 bases separated the two germline ends. CDR3 length: 14 residues. The germline V gene has CDR1 SGHNT and CDR2 YYREEE (reference sequence).

J is TRBJ1-2 and V is TRBV6-1, with 8 bases matching TRBD1. The trim removed 5 bases at V and 6 bases at J, leaving 5 bases unmatched. This CDR3 comprises 13 residues. Germline assignment: CDR1 MNHNS and CDR2 SASEGT. CDR3 sequence (DNA): TGTGCCAGCAGTATTGGACAGGGCCATGGCTACACCTTC. It codes for CASSIGQGHGYTF.

This clone was detected a few times. The gene calls are TRBV6-1 and TRBJ2-1, with D perhaps matching TRBD2 (5 bases). The V gene lost 6 bases and the J gene lost 1 base, with 13 bases spanning the gap. CDR3 size: 15 residues. CDR1 is MNHNS, CDR2 SASEGT, per germline. The CDR3 region has the DNA TGTGCCAGCAGAGATCCGGGATCATCCTACAATGAGCAGTTCTTC. This sequence encodes CASRDPGSSYNEQFF.

This clone was seen a handful of times. The V call is TRBV25-1, the J call TRBJ2-5, with D hard to call. V was pared by 1 base and J by 2 bases, with 8 bases between. Germline assignment: CDR1 MGHDK and CDR2 SYGVNS. The CDR3 loop spans 14 amino acids. CDR3 in DNA: TGTGCCAGCAGTGAATTGGTACTACAAGAGACCCAGTACTTC. It specifies CASSELVLQETQYF.

The CDR3 region is CASSQWRLAGLNEQFF. CDR3 sequence (DNA): TGTGCCAGCAGCCAATGGCGACTAGCGGGACTCAATGAGCAGTTCTTC. The V gene is TRBV14, the J gene TRBJ2-1; TRBD2 aligns across 11 bases. V dropped 2 bases and J dropped 6; count of bases not matched to a gene: 6. The CDR3 is 16 amino acids. CDR1 and CDR2 from the germline V gene are SGHDN and FVKESK. Complete variable domain (other parts from reference TRBV14 and TRBJ2-1): EAGVTQFPSHSVIEKGQTVTLRCDPISGHDNLYWYRRVMGKEIKFLLHFVKESKQDESGMPNNRFLAERTGGTYSTLKVQPAELEDSGVYFCASSQWRLAGLNEQFFGPGTRLTVL.

This clone has only a few counts. The V call is TRBV4-3, the J call TRBJ1-4, with 10 nucleotides matching TRBD1. J was trimmed by 7 bases and V by 2 bases; bases with no gene match: 4. In germline, CDR1 is LGHNA, CDR2 YSLEER. The CDR3 loop spans 15 amino acids. CDR3 nucleotide sequence: TGCGCCAGCAGCCAACGACAGGGGGCTAGTGAAAAACTGTTTTTT. This codes for CASSQRQGASEKLFF.

The chain couples TRBV6-6 to TRBJ1-1, with D unclear. The CDR3 has 13 residues. V was clipped by 6 bases and J by 1 base, with 9 bases between them. Germline V lookup: CDR1 MNHNY, CDR2 SVGAGI (reference sequence). The CDR3 DNA follows: TGTGCCAGCAGACCAGAGCCGAACACTGAAGCTTTCTTT. It is translated as CASRPEPNTEAFF.

The chain has TRBV2 and TRBJ2-7, with 13 positions matching TRBD2. V trimming: 6 bases; J trimming: 4 bases; junction bases outside the gene matches: 9. The CDR3 extends over 16 amino acids. CDR1 is SNHLY and CDR2 is FYNNEI in the germline V gene. The CDR3 DNA is TGTGCCAGCAGCGACCCGACTAGCGGGAGGTGGTACGAGCAGTACGTC. Residues: CASSDPTSGRWYEQYV.

As DNA, the CDR3 is TGTGCCAGCAGCGTAGCTACGGGGCTCCTGAACACCGGGGAGCTGTTTTTT. Amino acid sequence: CASSVATGLLNTGELFF. The chain joins TRBV9 to TRBJ2-2; D may correspond to TRBD1 or TRBD2 (5 bases each). V gave up 0 bases and J gave up 1 base, with 13 bases separating them. The CDR3 totals 17 residues. Germline values: CDR1 SGDLS, CDR2 YYNGEE.

This clone was seen more than once but under ten times. The chain joins TRBV7-2 to TRBJ2-7; the D gene is possibly TRBD1 (6 bases). The germline CDR1 and CDR2 sequences are SGHTA and FQGNSA. V was cut by 5 bases and J by 3 bases, with 17 bases left in between. CDR3 length: 15 residues. This chain's CDR3 is CASSRTSDRDYEQYF. Here the CDR3 DNA reads TGTGCCAGCAGCAGGACCTCGGACAGAGACTACGAGCAGTACTTC.

The chain couples TRBV2 to TRBJ1-1; 8 bases are shared with TRBD1. J lost 4 bases, V lost 6 bases, and 13 bases had no gene match. CDR1 and CDR2 from the germline V gene are SNHLY and FYNNEI. The CDR3 extends over 16 amino acids. CDR3 residues: CASSASGTGLGTEAFF. The DNA for the CDR3 is TGTGCCAGCAGCGCTTCTGGGACAGGTTTGGGCACTGAAGCTTTCTTT.

This rearrangement joins TRBV23-1 to TRBJ2-6; 9 bases line up with TRBD1. TRBV23-1 is identified as an open reading frame with a role that is uncertain. Trimming took 6 bases from V and 2 from J; bases not matched to a gene: 14. The CDR3 loop spans 19 amino acids. CDR3 region: CASSPQTGGEGAGANVLTF. CDR3 coding DNA: TGCGCCAGCAGCCCACAAACAGGGGGCGAAGGCGCTGGGGCCAACGTCCTGACTTTC.

This clone was observed a handful of times. The rearrangement uses TRBV5-6 and TRBJ1-2, with D possibly being TRBD1 (5 bases). Between the trimmed V and J ends, which lost 1 base and 4 bases, there was a span of 8 bases. The V gene's germline CDR1 is SGHDT and CDR2 YYEEEE. The CDR3 is made up of 13 amino acids. In DNA, the CDR3 is TGTGCCAGCAGCTTGCAGGGAACCTATGGCTACACCTTC. Translated: CASSLQGTYGYTF. The full variable domain, with the rest looked up from reference TRBV5-6 and TRBJ1-2, is DAGVTQSPTHLIKTRGQQVTLRCSPKSGHDTVSWYQQALGQGPQFIFQYYEEEERQRGNFPDRFSGHQFPNYSSELNVNALLLGDSALYLCASSLQGTYGYTFGSGTRLTVV.

The chain combines TRBV29-1 with TRBJ2-5, with D tentatively TRBD1 or TRBD2 (6 bases each). V lost 8 bases to trimming and J lost 2 bases, with 18 bases between them. The CDR3 has 14 residues. Looked up from germline, CDR1 is SQVTM and CDR2 is ANQGSEA. CDR3 loop: CSFAGHGKQETQYF. CDR3 nucleotide sequence: TGCAGCTTTGCGGGACACGGAAAACAAGAGACCCAGTACTTC. Using reference TRBV29-1 and TRBJ2-5 for the parts outside the CDR3, the full variable domain is SAVISQKPSRDICQRGTSLTIQCQVDSQVTMMFWYRQQPGQSLTLIATANQGSEATYESGFVIDKFPISRPNLTFSTLTVSNMSPEDSSIYLCSFAGHGKQETQYFGPGTRLLVL.